This T cell receptor beta chain was sequenced for a study of cytotoxic CD8 clonotypes in ibrutinib-treated CLL. Study information: Each sample contained, on average, about 250,000 productive templates and tens of thousands of productive rearrangements.

Study findings and constraints: Rare overall, public clonotypes shrank or held steady under therapy.

The repertoire was sequenced with immunoSEQ multiplex PCR; TCRdb's copy has only in-frame clones and lacks some. The table records about 45,000 clones, about 65% of them present only once. Per the germline V gene, CDR1 is GTSNPN and CDR2 is SVGIG (reference sequence). This CDR3 is 13 amino acids long. The germline V and J ends were trimmed by 1 base and 3 bases, with 10 bases remaining between them. Investigators sourced approximately 2 micrograms of genomic DNA from cryopreserved PBMCs for TCR beta libraries. As to this clone: As yet, its antigen is unknown.

The sequencing here drew on PBMCs, taken after 24 months of ibrutinib treatment. The clonotype was recovered from a human donor with chronic lymphocytic leukemia. The gene calls are TRBV30 and TRBJ2-7; D unclear. This CDR3 is CAWSGTSRYEQYF. CDR3 nucleotides: TGTGCCTGGAGTGGGACCTCGCGCTACGAGCAGTACTTC.